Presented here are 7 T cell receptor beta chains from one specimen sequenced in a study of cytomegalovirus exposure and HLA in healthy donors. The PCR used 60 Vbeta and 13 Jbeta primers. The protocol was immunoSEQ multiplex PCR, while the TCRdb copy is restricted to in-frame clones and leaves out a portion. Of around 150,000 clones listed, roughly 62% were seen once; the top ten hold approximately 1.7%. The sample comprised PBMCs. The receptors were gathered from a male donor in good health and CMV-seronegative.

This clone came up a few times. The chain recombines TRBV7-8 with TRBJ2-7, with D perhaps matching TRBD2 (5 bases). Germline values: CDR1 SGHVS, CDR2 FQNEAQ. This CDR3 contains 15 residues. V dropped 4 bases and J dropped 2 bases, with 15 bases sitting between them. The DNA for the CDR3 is TGTGCCAGCAGCTACAGAGGGCAGGTTGCCTACGAGCAGTACTTC. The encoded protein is CASSYRGQVAYEQYF.

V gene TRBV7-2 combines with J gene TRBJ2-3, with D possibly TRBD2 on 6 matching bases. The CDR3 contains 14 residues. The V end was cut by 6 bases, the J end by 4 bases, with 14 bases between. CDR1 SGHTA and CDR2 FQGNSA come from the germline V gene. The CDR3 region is CASRRGHPADTQYF. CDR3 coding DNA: TGTGCCAGCAGGCGGGGCCACCCTGCAGATACGCAGTATTTT. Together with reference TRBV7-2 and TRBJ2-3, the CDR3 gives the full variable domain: GAGVSQSPSNKVTEKGKDVELRCDPISGHTALYWYRQSLGQGLEFLIYFQGNSAPDKSGLPSDRFSAERTGGSVSTLTIQRTQQEDSAVYLCASRRGHPADTQYFGPGTRLTVL.

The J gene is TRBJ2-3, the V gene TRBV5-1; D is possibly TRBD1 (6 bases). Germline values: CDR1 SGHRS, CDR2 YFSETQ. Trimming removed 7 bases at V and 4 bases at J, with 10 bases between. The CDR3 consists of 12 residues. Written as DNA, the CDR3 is TGCGCCAGCGGGCCAGGGGCAGATACGCAGTATTTT. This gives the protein CASGPGADTQYF.

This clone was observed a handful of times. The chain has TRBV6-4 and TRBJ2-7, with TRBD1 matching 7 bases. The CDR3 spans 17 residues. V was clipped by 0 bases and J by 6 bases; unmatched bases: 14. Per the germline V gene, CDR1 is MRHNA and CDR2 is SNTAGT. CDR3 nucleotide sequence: TGTGCCAGCAGTGACTCGACGTCGAGGGGGCCCTCGTCCGAGCAGTACTTC. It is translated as CASSDSTSRGPSSEQYF.

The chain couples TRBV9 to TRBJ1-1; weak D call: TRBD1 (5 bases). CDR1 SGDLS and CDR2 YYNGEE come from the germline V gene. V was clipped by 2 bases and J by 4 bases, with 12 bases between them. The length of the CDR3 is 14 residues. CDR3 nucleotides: TGTGCCAGCAGCGTGGGAGGGGATTCCACTGAAGCTTTCTTT. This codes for CASSVGGDSTEAFF.

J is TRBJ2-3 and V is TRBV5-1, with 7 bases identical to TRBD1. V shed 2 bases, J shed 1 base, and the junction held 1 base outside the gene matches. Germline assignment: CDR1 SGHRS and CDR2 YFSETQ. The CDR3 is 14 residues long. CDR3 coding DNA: TGCGCCAGCAGCTTCCAGGGGGGCACAGATACGCAGTATTTT. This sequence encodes CASSFQGGTDTQYF. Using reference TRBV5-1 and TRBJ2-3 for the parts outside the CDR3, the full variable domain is KAGVTQTPRYLIKTRGQQVTLSCSPISGHRSVSWYQQTPGQGLQFLFEYFSETQRNKGNFPGRFSGRQFSNSRSEMNVSTLELGDSALYLCASSFQGGTDTQYFGPGTRLTVL.

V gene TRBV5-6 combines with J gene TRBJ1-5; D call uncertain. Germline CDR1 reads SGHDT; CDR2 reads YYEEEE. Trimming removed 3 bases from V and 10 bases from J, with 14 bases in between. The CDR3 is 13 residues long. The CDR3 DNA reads TGTGCCAGCAGCTGGACCCTGGGAGGTCCCCAGCATTTT. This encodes CASSWTLGGPQHF.